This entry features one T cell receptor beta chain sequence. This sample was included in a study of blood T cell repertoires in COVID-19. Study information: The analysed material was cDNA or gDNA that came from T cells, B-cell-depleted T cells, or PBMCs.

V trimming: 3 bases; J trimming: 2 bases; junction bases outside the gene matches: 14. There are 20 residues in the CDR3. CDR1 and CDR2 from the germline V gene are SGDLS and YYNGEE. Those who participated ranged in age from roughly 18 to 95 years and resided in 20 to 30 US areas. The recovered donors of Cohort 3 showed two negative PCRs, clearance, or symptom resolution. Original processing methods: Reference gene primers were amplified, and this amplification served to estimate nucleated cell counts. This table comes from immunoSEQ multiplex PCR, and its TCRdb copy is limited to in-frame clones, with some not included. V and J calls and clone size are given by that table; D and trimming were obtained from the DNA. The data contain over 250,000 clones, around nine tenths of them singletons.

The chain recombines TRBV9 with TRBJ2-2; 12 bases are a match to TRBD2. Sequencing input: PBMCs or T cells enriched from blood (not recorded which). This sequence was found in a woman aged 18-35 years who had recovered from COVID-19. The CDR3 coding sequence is TGTGCCAGCAGCGAGAGGGCGCTCCTAGCGGGGGGGTTTAACACCGGGGAGCTGTTTTTT. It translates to CASSERALLAGGFNTGELFF. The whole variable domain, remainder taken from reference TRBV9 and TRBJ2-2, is DSGVTQTPKHLITATGQRVTLRCSPRSGDLSVYWYQQSLDQGLQFLIQYYNGEERAKGNILERFSAQQFPDLHSELNLSSLELGDSALYFCASSERALLAGGFNTGELFFGEGSRLTVL.